Below, 6 T cell receptor beta chains from the same sample are listed, as sequenced in a study of blood T cells in healthy people across ages. It was with a sample-barcoded 5' primer and a J-beta primer mix that a second PCR of roughly 7 to 12 cycles was run. TCRdb fed the 5' RACE reads into MiXCR, producing one record per CDR3 protein. The profile covers hundreds of thousands of distinct CDR3 sequences, with around 50% appearing a single time and around an eighth taken by the ten largest. Sequencing was performed on blood. The receptors were sampled from an elderly woman in good health.

As for this clonotype: At one boundary the junction diverges from the germline segment, which might be a read error. V and J are TRBV6-5 and TRBJ2-1; no definite D call. Germline CDR1 and CDR2: MNHEY and SVGAGI. The CDR3 has 13 residues. CDR3 sequence reads: CTSSVSTYNEQFF. DNA of the CDR3: TGTACCAGCAGCGTGAGTACCTACAATGAGCAGTTCTTC.

The chain recombines TRBV20-1 with TRBJ2-5, with 8 bases matching TRBD2. V was pared by 6 bases and J by 5 bases, with 14 bases of the junction left unmatched. Germline V gene lookup returns CDR1 DFQATT and CDR2 SNEGSKA (reference sequence). The CDR3 is 15 residues long. The CDR3 protein is CSAPKRETFFETQYF. The DNA of the CDR3 is TGCAGTGCCCCTAAGCGGGAGACCTTTTTCGAGACCCAGTACTTC.

This sequence joins TRBV30 and TRBJ2-4; D perhaps matches TRBD1 (6 bases). The germline gives CDR1 GTSNPN, CDR2 SVGIG (reference sequence). Deletions cut 1 base from V and 8 bases from J, with 24 bases between. The CDR3 has 17 residues. CDR3 in amino acids: CAWSARLGRGFRDIQYF. The CDR3 DNA is TGTGCCTGGAGTGCCCGTCTCGGCAGGGGTTTTCGAGACATTCAGTACTTC.

In this sample, this clonotype turned up many times. V and J are TRBV7-2 and TRBJ2-1, with D hard to call. Germline CDR1 reads SGHTA; CDR2 reads FQGNSA. The CDR3 has 15 amino acids. V was pared by 5 bases and J by 0 bases, with 11 bases between. The CDR3 reads CASSPRMSSYNEQFF. DNA for the CDR3: TGTGCCAGCAGCCCCCGGATGAGCTCCTACAATGAGCAGTTCTTC.

V gene TRBV18 combines with J gene TRBJ2-1, with TRBD2 matching over 10 bases. V was pared by 0 bases and J by 9 bases, with 2 bases of the junction left unmatched. The CDR3 sequence is 14 residues long. Germline CDR1 and CDR2: KGHSH and LQKENI. Here the CDR3 DNA reads TGTGCCAGCTCACCACCCGCTAGCGGGAGTGAGCAGTTCTTC. Translating gives CASSPPASGSEQFF.

This clonotype turned up a few times. This chain joins TRBV2 and TRBJ1-6; 9 bases map to TRBD1. Germline CDR1 reads SNHLY; CDR2 reads FYNNEI. Unmatched junction bases numbered 4, after V lost 8 bases and J lost 8 bases. The CDR3 has 13 amino acids. In DNA form, the CDR3 reads TGTGCCAGCGGGGACAGGGAACATTCACCCCTCCACTTT. It specifies CASGDREHSPLHF.